The entry below describes one T cell receptor beta chain. No antigen is known for it. This specimen comes from a study of cytomegalovirus exposure and HLA in healthy donors. The overall study: In a previous analysis, 117 million unique TCR beta sequences were found from 150 million to 200 million T cells.

General study points: The study designated 150 or so TCR beta chains cytomegalovirus-associated. A further, later analysis showed that HLA-associated TCR beta chains (compared with equally common others) were more clonally expanded.

This CDR3 contains 13 residues. In germline, CDR1 is SGHAT, CDR2 FQNNGV. Deletions cut 3 bases from V and 5 bases from J, with 10 bases between. It was with 60 Vbeta and 13 Jbeta primers that the PCR ran. In the original analysis: Roughly 11 million shared chains were among the 80 million or so unique TCR beta chains that a later analysis counted. Profiling relied on immunoSEQ multiplex PCR, and the TCRdb table lists in-frame clones only, not all of them. V and J calls and clone size are given by that table; D and trimming were obtained from the DNA. The table lists about 190,000 clones, less than 85% of them singletons.

This chain joins TRBV11-2 and TRBJ1-1; a weak D match, TRBD1 (5 bases). This sequence was found in a man in his thirties or forties in good health and CMV-seropositive. Sequencing input: PBMCs. For the CDR3, the DNA is TGTGCCAGCAGCTTCTCGACAGCAACTGAAGCTTTCTTT. It specifies CASSFSTATEAFF.